The 10 T cell receptor beta chains in this list originate from one sample, sequenced in a study of blood T cell repertoires in COVID-19. The assay was immunoSEQ multiplex PCR, and TCRdb's table has in-frame clones only and misses some. The sample holds 70,000 to 90,000 clones, approximately 84% seen once. The sample taken for sequencing was peripheral blood. The receptors come from a human donor in a cohort sampled during active COVID-19.

The chain is built from TRBV11-2 and TRBJ1-2, with TRBD1 matching 8 bases. Germline CDR1 reads SGHAT; CDR2 reads FQNNGV. This CDR3 is built from 15 residues. J lost 4 bases, V lost 1 base, and 5 bases had no gene match. The DNA for the CDR3 is TGTGCCAGCAGCTTAGGGGGTGGACAGGGCTATGGCTACACCTTC. Its protein product is CASSLGGGQGYGYTF.

The rearrangement joins TRBV12-3 or TRBV12-4 to TRBJ2-7, with D tentatively TRBD1 (5 bases). This CDR3 contains 13 residues. Between the trimmed V and J ends, which lost 6 bases and 3 bases, there was a span of 12 bases. The CDR3 here is CASSGDSFYEQYF. The CDR3 DNA reads TGTGCCAGCAGCGGAGACAGTTTCTACGAGCAGTACTTC.

V and J are TRBV21-1 and TRBJ2-4; the tabulated D call, TRBD1, remains unverified against the DNA. TRBV21-1 is reported as a pseudogene. The CDR3 covers 15 residues. CDR3 nucleotides: TGTGCCAGCAACACGGGACAGAGGGCCAAAAACATTCAGTACTTC. As protein: CASNTGQRAKNIQYF.

The chain carries TRBV5-1 and TRBJ2-5, with 7 bases identical to TRBD1. CDR1 is SGHRS, CDR2 YFSETQ, per germline. The ends lost 3 bases at V and 4 bases at J; junction bases unmatched: 18. The CDR3 is 18 residues long. The CDR3: CASSSNGYLTGIGETQYF. The DNA of the CDR3 is TGCGCCAGCAGCTCAAACGGGTACTTGACAGGGATCGGAGAGACCCAGTACTTC. The full variable domain, its missing parts supplied by reference TRBV5-1 and TRBJ2-5, is KAGVTQTPRYLIKTRGQQVTLSCSPISGHRSVSWYQQTPGQGLQFLFEYFSETQRNKGNFPGRFSGRQFSNSRSEMNVSTLELGDSALYLCASSSNGYLTGIGETQYFGPGTRLLVL.

The CDR3 DNA is TGCGCCAGCAGCTTGTCGGAGGGCGGCTATGGCTACACCTTC. Its translation: CASSLSEGGYGYTF. V gene TRBV5-1 combines with J gene TRBJ1-2; D unclear. The CDR3 totals 14 residues. V was trimmed by 1 base and J by 4 bases, leaving 11 bases between them. Germline V gene sequence: CDR1 SGHRS, CDR2 YFSETQ.

Notes on this clone: At one end the junction does not follow the germline gene, possibly because of a read error. The chain links TRBV28 to TRBJ2-1; 7 bases line up with TRBD2. Germline CDR1 reads MDHEN; CDR2 reads SYDVKM. The CDR3 spans 15 residues. CDR3 residues: CASSLLGSSGNERFF. As DNA, the CDR3 is TGTGCCAGCAGTTTACTCGGTTCTAGCGGTAACGAGCGGTTCTTC.

V and J are TRBV9 and TRBJ2-7, with a weak D call TRBD2 (6 bases). The CDR3 has 15 amino acids. The V gene's germline CDR1 is SGDLS and CDR2 YYNGEE. Between the trimmed V and J ends, which lost 0 bases and 3 bases, there was a span of 13 bases. Here the CDR3 DNA reads TGTGCCAGCAGCGTAGCAGCGGGTAAAGGCTACGAGCAGTACTTC. Protein product: CASSVAAGKGYEQYF.

The chain joins TRBV6-5 to TRBJ1-1; 9 positions match TRBD1. After removal of 4 bases from V and 5 bases from J, the junction contained 8 bases not matched to a gene. Germline assignment: CDR1 MNHEY and CDR2 SVGAGI. The CDR3 totals 15 residues. The CDR3 region has the DNA TGTGCCAGCAGTTTATCTACAGGGGGCAAAACTGAAGCTTTCTTT. Amino acid sequence: CASSLSTGGKTEAFF.

J is TRBJ1-5 and V is TRBV2, with D unclear. Germline V CDR1 and CDR2: SNHLY, FYNNEI. The CDR3 totals 14 residues. V was trimmed by 4 bases and J by 2 bases, leaving 9 bases between them. The CDR3 spells CASSGYEGNQPQHF. CDR3 sequence (DNA): TGTGCCAGCAGTGGATACGAGGGCAATCAGCCCCAGCATTTT.

The V and J genes are TRBV21-1 and TRBJ2-6; TRBD2 was called by the table and not checked on the DNA. TRBV21-1 is listed as a pseudogene. CDR3 length: 19 amino acids. CDR3 DNA sequence: TGTGCCAGCAGCAAATGGGAGGCGGACAAGGCCCCTGGGGCCAACGTCCTGACTTTC. Residues: CASSKWEADKAPGANVLTF.